Listed here is a single T cell receptor beta chain. This clonotype showed up many times. Its target antigen remains unknown. Per-base quality was not reported, and no clone a single base away is much larger than it. TCR beta CDR3 regions were amplified from RNA transcripts. A first-round RT-PCR of the TCR CDR3 used the HTBI primer set with the Qiagen OneStep RT-PCR kit. A second multiplex PCR round built the libraries, followed by size selection and purification. Paired-end sequencing of the libraries was performed with 100 bp reads on an Illumina HiSeq2000. The authors processed their data as follows. SOAPnuke was used to process the raw data, with reads discarded if the reads contained adapters or uncalled bases, had a mean Phred below 15, or lacked an exact constant-primer or identifier match. COPE v1.2.5 was used to merge the high-quality paired reads, and each unique nucleotide sequence was defined as a clonotype. MiTCR v1.1 was used to align the clonotypes against IMGT TRBV, TRBD and TRBJ reference segments. The analysis was restricted to V-J combinations with a frequency above 0.0001, which together covered 99.2% of the repertoires. A TCS score was defined as the ratio between F50 (clonal expansion) and ExV (chaos), using BLOSUM62-based TCRdist between CDR3 peptides within each V-J. Welch's t-statistics and random forest reduced 450 to 600 V-J features to fewer than 15, which were used in a naive Bayes classifier (R e1071). The Morisita-Horn index was used to measure how similar the thyroid and blood repertoires were. TCRdb trimmed public reads at Q25 via fastp, called clones via MiXCR and kept in-frame beta chains. Each entry merges the rows of one CDR3 protein and shows their most common DNA and genes. For this entry, the V and J calls and clone size follow TCRdb and not the study's own pipeline. In this sample the table shows hundreds of thousands of distinct CDR3 sequences, about 35% of which occur a single time. The ten largest clones take up around 30% of the sample.

This sample was taken from a study of T cells in Graves' hyperthyroidism and ophthalmopathy (dated by TCRdb to 2018 to 2020). For the study in its entirety: Peripheral blood was collected at initial diagnosis, before any treatment. TCR V-J signatures able to tell the groups apart were searched for in a discovery cohort of some 97 patients, of whom over 40 had Graves' ophthalmopathy and about 55 had stable Graves' hyperthyroidism. An independent validation cohort of fewer than 20 hyperthyroidism patients and 17 patients who later progressed to ophthalmopathy tested prospective prediction of ophthalmopathy. The roughly 90 discovery patients were divided at random into training and test sets in a 7:3 ratio. Thyroid tissue and blood T-cell repertoires from about six Graves' hyperthyroidism patients were also compared in the study. Once sampling was done, hyperthyroidism patients were given methimazole at a starting dose of 30 mg daily, whereas ophthalmopathy patients were given high-dose intravenous methylprednisolone. The paper describes TCR Vbeta CDR3 sequencing of 135 peripheral blood samples, made up of under 50 ophthalmopathy patients, some 80 hyperthyroidism patients and 17 progressor patients. The paper as a whole reports these results and caveats: Blood samples also contained most of the expanded thyroid clonotypes (frequency above 0.001), which suggests that blood repertoires may reflect thyroid immune responses. During validation, the model predicted progression to ophthalmopathy a median of approximately 7 months ahead of onset, with almost 71% sensitivity and more than 72% specificity. Sample size was not statistically predetermined, and investigators were not blinded to group allocation. A model built on a 13 V-J signature distinguished ophthalmopathy from stable hyperthyroidism, reaching over 85% sensitivity and 81.08% specificity in cross-validation and 80%/75% in testing.

V is cut by 3 bases and J by 5 bases, and the space between the germline ends is 10 bases. Including cysteine and phenylalanine, the CDR3 has 13 amino acids. Solely the CDR3 DNA is kept, with 39 bases framed from the first base. CDR1 and CDR2 (SGHTA, FQGNSA) derive from the germline V gene. A patient counted as having stable Graves' hyperthyroidism if no progression to ophthalmopathy occurred over 18 months of follow-up. Hyperthyroidism patients were aged 18 to 65 years and newly diagnosed, with disease duration of less than 2 months. Exclusion was applied to patients with uncontrolled infections, other autoimmune diseases, pregnancy or lactation. Diagnoses were based on clinical symptoms, serum thyroxine and TRAb, thyroid ultrasound and orbital computed tomography. PBMCs were separated from about 10 ml of fresh peripheral blood using Ficoll-Paque density gradient centrifugation. Total RNA was extracted with Trizol reagent, and quality was checked on an Agilent 2100 Bioanalyzer.

The source is a woman aged 40 to 50 with Graves' hyperthyroidism. The sample was blood. The rearranged chain carries TRBV7-2 and TRBJ1-2, with the D gene not clear enough to name. The CDR3 amino acid sequence is: CASSLEAGYGYTF. The nucleotide sequence is given as TGTGCCAGCAGCTTGGAGGCGGGGTATGGCTACACCTTC.